The present entry profiles one TCR beta chain with its context. Germline V gene lookup returns CDR1 DFQATT and CDR2 SNEGSKA (reference sequence). V was pared by 4 bases and J by 6 bases, with 10 bases between. The CDR3 sequence is 11 residues long. This specimen comes from a study of shared clonotypes between healthy human individuals. In the study overall: The study drew on two women and three men aged 18 to 49 as donors. A donor's plate count was three for CD4 naive and three for CD4 memory; CD8 naive had two and CD8 memory one.

Measured with immunoSEQ multiplex PCR; TCRdb has only the in-frame clones, and not every one. The data show 980,000 or so clones, with roughly 72% seen just once and 1.5% held by the top ten. The CD4+ fraction was divided into a CD45RA+ naive subset and a CD45RA-negative memory subset. The rearrangement links TRBV20-1 to TRBJ2-7, with a weak D call TRBD1 (5 bases). This receptor was obtained from a man younger than 30 in good health. Sequencing was carried out using memory CD4+ T cells sorted from blood. Documented subset: CD45RA-negative fraction. The CDR3 sequence: CSAKSTVEQYF. CDR3 nucleotide sequence: TGCAGTGCTAAGTCGACAGTCGAGCAGTACTTC.